Each of the 3 T cell receptor beta chains below was sequenced from the same sample in a study of T cell responses to AZD1222 COVID-19 vaccine. Clones were sequenced by immunoSEQ multiplex PCR, and TCRdb holds only the in-frame ones, with some missing. The sample holds tens of thousands of clones, roughly 90% seen once. The sequencing used peripheral blood, collected 28 days after the second AZD1222 dose. These receptors all stem from an adult who received the AZD1222 COVID-19 vaccine.

The CDR3: CAISEPGQDGYTF. The CDR3 DNA is TGTGCCATCAGTGAGCCCGGACAGGATGGCTACACCTTC. V usage is TRBV10-3 and J usage is TRBJ1-2, with 7 nucleotides matching TRBD1. The CDR3 is 13 residues long. Trimming at V came to 2 bases and at J to 6 bases, leaving 3 bases not matched to a gene. Germline CDR1 is ENHRY and CDR2 is SYGVKD.

The chain is built from TRBV19 and TRBJ2-1; D remains unclear. CDR3 size: 15 residues. Germline CDR1 reads LNHDA; CDR2 reads SQIVND (reference sequence). Trimming cost V 4 bases and J 2 bases, with 12 bases left between them. The CDR3 bases are TGTGCCAGTAGTAGCTACACTCCAGCCTACAATGAGCAGTTCTTC. The encoded protein is CASSSYTPAYNEQFF.

The chain carries TRBV7-2 and TRBJ2-7, with a weak D call TRBD2 (6 bases). CDR1 SGHTA and CDR2 FQGNSA come from the germline V gene. The CDR3 runs 17 residues. V was clipped by 1 base and J by 2 bases, with 18 bases between them. CDR3 amino acids: CASSLVGQPGLPYEQYF. The CDR3, as DNA: TGTGCCAGCAGCTTAGTAGGGCAGCCGGGACTCCCCTACGAGCAGTACTTC.